This is a list of T cell receptor beta chains from one sample in a study of shared clonotypes between healthy human individuals. Sequenced by immunoSEQ multiplex PCR; TCRdb stores in-frame clones only, minus some. The top ten hold less than 0.065% of the sample, which has some 550,000 clones, 97% seen once. Sequenced material: naive CD4+ T cells sorted from blood. The receptor set was obtained from a woman in her twenties or thirties in good health. CDR3s include the opening cysteine and the closing phenylalanine or tryptophan. Fields, in order: J gene, V gene, D gene, clone size, CDR3 protein, CDR3 DNA. A D gene is named only where the DNA matches it firmly. Clone size is given for some rows only: seen once, a few or many times, or a class if the clone is expanded.

TRBJ2-7,TRBV5-1,NA,NA,CASRPDNYEQYF,TGCGCCAGCAGACCAGATAACTACGAGCAGTACTTC
TRBJ1-1,TRBV5-1,TRBD1,NA,CASSLSWRQGSVTEAFF,TGCGCCAGCAGCTTGTCTTGGAGACAGGGGTCGGTCACTGAAGCTTTCTTT
TRBJ2-7,TRBV5-1,NA,once,CASSLEGTRRSYEQYF,TGCGCCAGCAGCTTGGAGGGGACTCGAAGATCCTACGAGCAGTACTTC
TRBJ1-1,TRBV5-5,TRBD1,NA,CASSSQGAMVNTEAFF,TGTGCCAGCAGCTCCCAGGGGGCGATGGTTAACACTGAAGCTTTCTTT
TRBJ2-7,TRBV19,TRBD2,NA,CASSQTSPSYEQYF,TGTGCCAGTAGCCAGACTAGCCCGTCCTACGAGCAGTACTTC
TRBJ2-7,TRBV11-2,NA,NA,CASRWGLGEQYF,TGTGCCAGCAGATGGGGGCTGGGGGAGCAGTACTTC
TRBJ2-7,TRBV28,TRBD1,NA,CASSTPGQGHSYEQYF,TGTGCCAGCAGCACCCCGGGACAGGGGCACTCCTACGAGCAGTACTTC
TRBJ2-1,TRBV7-8,TRBD2,NA,CASSLGYRGGSHEQFF,TGTGCCAGCAGCTTAGGGTACCGGGGAGGGTCCCATGAGCAGTTCTTC
TRBJ1-5,TRBV27,TRBD1,NA,CASRRDRRSNQPQHF,TGTGCCAGCAGGCGGGACAGACGAAGCAATCAGCCCCAGCATTTT
TRBJ1-1,TRBV5-5,NA,NA,CASSLLRARDTDRAFF,TGTGCCAGCAGCTTGTTGCGGGCACGGGATACTGATCGGGCTTTCTTT
TRBJ2-3,TRBV14,TRBD2,NA,CASSQEWGLAGADTQYF,TGTGCCAGCAGCCAAGAATGGGGACTAGCGGGAGCAGATACGCAGTATTTT
TRBJ2-7,TRBV11-1,TRBD1,NA,CASSPMTGGSYEQYF,TGTGCCAGCAGCCCAATGACAGGGGGCTCCTACGAGCAGTACTTC
TRBJ2-7,TRBV14,NA,NA,CASSSGNSYEQYF,TGTGCCAGCAGCTCCGGGAACTCCTACGAGCAGTACTTC
TRBJ1-1,TRBV30,NA,NA,CAWRLNTEAFF,TGTGCCTGGAGGTTGAACACTGAAGCTTTCTTT
TRBJ2-1,TRBV10-1,TRBD2,NA,CASCHSGSFSPNEQFF,TGCGCCAGCTGTCATAGCGGGAGTTTTTCCCCCAATGAGCAGTTCTTC
TRBJ2-7,TRBV21-1,NA,NA,CASSKVQGAYEQYF,TGTGCCAGCAGCAAAGTTCAGGGGGCCTACGAGCAGTACTTC
TRBJ1-2,TRBV7-9,TRBD1,NA,CASSFDRVSGYTF,TGTGCCAGCAGCTTCGACAGGGTCTCCGGCTACACCTTC
TRBJ2-7,TRBV7-6,NA,once,CASSNLQGPEQYF,TGTGCCAGCAGCAACTTACAGGGCCCTGAGCAGTACTTC
TRBJ2-7,TRBV7-9,NA,NA,CASSLGPGGVYEQYF,TGTGCCAGCAGCTTGGGCCCCGGTGGGGTTTACGAGCAGTACTTC
TRBJ2-1,TRBV6-5,NA,NA,CASSSGPGYEQFF,TGTGCCAGCAGTTCCGGGCCGGGCTATGAGCAGTTCTTC
TRBJ2-7,TRBV21-1,NA,NA,CASSTAISYEQYF,TGTGCCAGCAGCACCGCGATTTCCTACGAGCAGTACTTC
TRBJ2-3,TRBV5-4,TRBD1,NA,CATSKQGVSTDTQYF,TGTGCCACCTCAAAACAGGGGGTAAGCACAGATACGCAGTATTTT
TRBJ2-7,TRBV15,TRBD1,NA,CATGQGSHYEQYF,TGTGCCACCGGACAGGGGTCCCACTACGAGCAGTACTTC
TRBJ2-1,TRBV28,NA,NA,CASTTGAEPYNEQFF,TGTGCCAGCACGACCGGGGCGGAACCCTACAATGAGCAGTTCTTC
TRBJ1-2,TRBV28,NA,few,CASSFTDYGYTF,TGTGCCAGCAGTTTTACAGACTATGGCTACACCTTC
TRBJ1-5,TRBV6-1,NA,NA,CASSEITAHQPQHF,TGTGCCAGCAGTGAAATAACAGCGCATCAGCCCCAGCATTTT
TRBJ2-7,TRBV7-8,TRBD1,NA,CASSLGVGDRAEQYF,TGTGCCAGCAGCTTAGGGGTGGGGGACAGGGCCGAGCAGTACTTC
TRBJ2-1,TRBV28,TRBD2,NA,CASSRTSGRARGNEQFF,TGTGCCAGCAGCCGTACTAGCGGGAGGGCTAGGGGGAATGAGCAGTTCTTC
TRBJ2-7,TRBV11-3,TRBD1,NA,CASSSSPGQGPYEQYF,TGTGCCAGCAGCTCATCACCGGGACAGGGACCCTACGAGCAGTACTTC
TRBJ2-5,TRBV5-6,TRBD1,NA,CASSEDRVEETQYF,TGTGCCAGCAGCGAGGACAGGGTGGAAGAGACCCAGTACTTC
TRBJ2-7,TRBV11-3,TRBD2,NA,CASSPAGGYEQYF,TGTGCCAGCAGCCCCGCGGGAGGTTACGAGCAGTACTTC
TRBJ1-2,TRBV27,NA,NA,CASSLGPGNYGYTF,TGTGCCAGCAGTTTAGGCCCGGGAAACTATGGCTACACCTTC
TRBJ2-6,TRBV4-2,NA,NA,CASSQDSGTSGANVLTF,TGTGCCAGCAGCCAAGATTCGGGGACCTCTGGGGCCAACGTCCTGACTTTC
TRBJ2-6,TRBV7-8,NA,once,CASSHPSGANVLTF,TGTGCCAGCAGCCACCCTTCTGGGGCCAACGTCCTGACTTTC
TRBJ2-2,TRBV28,NA,NA,CASSSGVPTGELFF,TGTGCCAGCAGTTCGGGAGTCCCCACCGGGGAGCTGTTTTTT
TRBJ2-6,TRBV2,TRBD1,NA,CASRWTGQTGANVLTF,TGTGCCAGCCGATGGACAGGCCAGACCGGGGCCAACGTCCTGACTTTC
TRBJ1-4,TRBV10-3,NA,NA,CAISERGGLTTNEKLFF,TGTGCCATCAGTGAGAGGGGAGGGTTGACGACTAATGAAAAACTGTTTTTT
TRBJ2-1,TRBV5-6,NA,once,CASSFWRIQHNEQFF,TGTGCCAGCAGCTTTTGGCGGATCCAGCACAATGAGCAGTTCTTC
TRBJ2-1,TRBV18,NA,NA,CASSSRENNEQFF,TGTGCCAGCTCGAGCCGGGAAAACAATGAGCAGTTCTTC
TRBJ2-1,TRBV11-3,NA,once,CASSESQSSYNEQFF,TGTGCCAGCAGCGAATCCCAGAGCTCCTACAATGAGCAGTTCTTC
TRBJ2-7,TRBV19,TRBD2,NA,CASRLAGVMYF,TGTGCCAGTAGACTAGCGGGAGTTATGTACTTC
TRBJ2-2,TRBV6-5,NA,NA,CASWDFTGELFF,TGTGCCAGCTGGGACTTCACCGGGGAGCTGTTTTTT
TRBJ2-5,TRBV18,NA,once,CASSPPGQQETQYF,TGTGCCAGCTCACCACCGGGGCAACAAGAGACCCAGTACTTC
TRBJ1-2,TRBV7-8,TRBD1,NA,CARELGQPGQDYGYTF,TGTGCCAGAGAGCTTGGGCAGCCGGGACAGGACTATGGCTACACCTTC
TRBJ2-1,TRBV6-5,NA,NA,CASRGNEQFF,TGTGCCAGCAGGGGGAATGAGCAGTTCTTC
TRBJ1-2,TRBV7-3,NA,NA,CASSLTGSNYGYTF,TGTGCCAGCAGCTTAACAGGGTCGAACTATGGCTACACCTTC
TRBJ2-3,TRBV5-1,TRBD2,NA,CASSPVLAGGTDTQYF,TGCGCCAGCAGCCCTGTACTAGCGGGAGGAACAGATACGCAGTATTTT
TRBJ2-5,TRBV19,TRBD1,NA,CASRGNEETQYF,TGTGCCAGCAGGGGGAACGAAGAGACCCAGTACTTC
TRBJ2-1,TRBV6-6,TRBD1,NA,CASSIPGQGYNEQFF,TGTGCCAGCAGTATTCCGGGACAGGGCTACAATGAGCAGTTCTTC
TRBJ2-7,TRBV6-5,NA,NA,CASSSDKSSYEQYF,TGTGCCAGCAGTTCGGACAAAAGCTCCTACGAGCAGTACTTC
TRBJ1-1,TRBV4-1,NA,NA,CASSQDDAGRAFF,TGCGCCAGCAGCCAAGATGATGCAGGGAGAGCTTTCTTT
TRBJ1-4,TRBV28,NA,NA,CASSPPRGNEKLFF,TGTGCCAGCAGTCCCCCGAGAGGAAATGAAAAACTGTTTTTT
TRBJ1-1,TRBV28,NA,NA,CASSLIEGAEAFF,TGTGCCAGCAGTTTGATTGAGGGAGCTGAAGCTTTCTTT